This record covers a single T cell receptor (beta chain). No antigen is known for it. Prior to sequencing, the ViraFEST assay stimulated PBMC with viral peptide pools, which expanded the antigen-specific CD4+ T cells. Having been cultured for around nine days, the cells underwent CD4+ T cell isolation. The individual was infected with SARS-CoV-2 between March and December 2020, as confirmed by PCR. Half the medium was swapped for IL-2 medium on days 3 and 7. This specimen belongs to a study of vaccination effects on CD4 cells after COVID-19. Study-level information: The two convalescent patients provided samples 16 days and one week before vaccination.

The assay was immunoSEQ multiplex PCR, and TCRdb's table has in-frame clones only and misses some. The profile shows 20,000 to 25,000 clones, about 80% of them singletons. General study results and limits: Predominantly, the post-vaccine spike-reactive clones of convalescents comprised new vaccine-induced clones. Clones arising from infection and from vaccination showed marked clonal contraction late after vaccination.

This specimen was CD4+ T cells from PBMCs cultured with a peptide pool, taken before COVID-19 vaccination. The receptor was derived from a human donor who had a prior SARS-CoV-2 infection.

The CDR3 coding sequence is TGTGCCAGCAGTAACCAACGGGACAGCAATCAGCCCCAGCATTTT. It translates to CASSNQRDSNQPQHF. This chain uses TRBV6-5 with TRBJ1-5; a possible D gene is TRBD1 (5 bases). Germline V CDR1 and CDR2: MNHEY, SVGAGI. V was shortened by 5 bases and J by 1 base, with 12 bases between the two germline ends. This CDR3 region has 15 residues.